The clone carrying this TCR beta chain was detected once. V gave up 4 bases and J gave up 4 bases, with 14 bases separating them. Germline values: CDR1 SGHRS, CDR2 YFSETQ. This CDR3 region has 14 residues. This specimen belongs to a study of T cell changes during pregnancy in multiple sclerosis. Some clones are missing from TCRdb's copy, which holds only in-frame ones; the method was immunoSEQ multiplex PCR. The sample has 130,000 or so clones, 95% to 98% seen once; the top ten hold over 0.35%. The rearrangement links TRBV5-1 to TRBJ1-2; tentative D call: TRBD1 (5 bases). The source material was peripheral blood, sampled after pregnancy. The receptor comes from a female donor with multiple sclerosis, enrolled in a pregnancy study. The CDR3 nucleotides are TGCGCCAGCAGCCCCGGGGGGGTCGTCTATGGCTACACCTTC. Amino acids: CASSPGGVVYGYTF. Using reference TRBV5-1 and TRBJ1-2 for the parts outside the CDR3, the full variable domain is KAGVTQTPRYLIKTRGQQVTLSCSPISGHRSVSWYQQTPGQGLQFLFEYFSETQRNKGNFPGRFSGRQFSNSRSEMNVSTLELGDSALYLCASSPGGVVYGYTFGSGTRLTVV.